This is a list of T cell receptor beta chains from one sample in a study of T cell responses to AZD1222 COVID-19 vaccine. The method was immunoSEQ multiplex PCR; TCRdb's version includes in-frame clones alone and lacks a portion of them. The sample contains fewer than 200,000 clones, about 91% of which appear only once. The sample here was peripheral blood, taken 28 days after the second AZD1222 dose. These receptors were collected from an adult who received the AZD1222 COVID-19 vaccine. Both conserved end residues are part of each CDR3. The D gene is left open where the match is weak. Some rows mark clone size as missing; the rest say once, few, many or name a class of expanded clone.

d_call: .
j_call: TRBJ1-4
v_call: TRBV6-2/TRBV6-3
cdr3_length: 16
clone_size: .
cdr3_nt: TGTGCCAGCAGTTACTCGATTCAGGGCGGGAATGAAAAACTGTTTTTT
cdr3_aa: CASSYSIQGGNEKLFF

d_call: TRBD1
j_call: TRBJ1-3
v_call: TRBV19
cdr3_length: 15
clone_size: .
cdr3_nt: TGTGCCAGTAGTACCGGGACAGGATCTGGAAACACCATATATTTT
cdr3_aa: CASSTGTGSGNTIYF

d_call: .
j_call: TRBJ1-1
v_call: TRBV6-1
cdr3_length: 17
clone_size: .
cdr3_nt: TGTGCCAGCAGTGCTGGTATAGGGCGGAAAGACGCCACTGAAGCTTTCTTT
cdr3_aa: CASSAGIGRKDATEAFF

d_call: .
j_call: TRBJ2-5
v_call: TRBV7-2
cdr3_length: 14
clone_size: .
cdr3_nt: TGTGCCAGCAGCCCCCAGAGAGCGGAGGAGACCCAGTACTTC
cdr3_aa: CASSPQRAEETQYF

d_call: .
j_call: TRBJ2-1
v_call: TRBV21-1
cdr3_length: 15
clone_size: .
cdr3_nt: TGTGCCAGCAGCCTTAAAAGGGCCCCCGGAGATGAGCAGTTCTTC
cdr3_aa: CASSLKRAPGDEQFF

d_call: .
j_call: TRBJ2-2
v_call: TRBV6-5
cdr3_length: 15
clone_size: .
cdr3_nt: TGTGCCAGCAGTTACGACAGGCCGAACACCGGGGAGCTGTTTTTT
cdr3_aa: CASSYDRPNTGELFF

d_call: .
j_call: TRBJ1-1
v_call: TRBV7-2
cdr3_length: 15
clone_size: .
cdr3_nt: TGTGCCAGCAGCTCGCCGGGGTTGCGGGGGACTGAAGCTTTCTTT
cdr3_aa: CASSSPGLRGTEAFF

d_call: TRBD2
j_call: TRBJ2-3
v_call: TRBV11-3
cdr3_length: 15
clone_size: .
cdr3_nt: TGTGCCAGCAGCTTAGGGGGGGGGAGCACAGATACGCAGTATTTT
cdr3_aa: CASSLGGGSTDTQYF

d_call: .
j_call: TRBJ1-1
v_call: TRBV5-1
cdr3_length: 14
clone_size: once
cdr3_nt: TGCGCCAGCAGCTCGGACGGTCGTAACTCTGAAGCTTTCTTT
cdr3_aa: CASSSDGRNSEAFF

d_call: .
j_call: TRBJ1-6
v_call: TRBV12-1
cdr3_length: 21
clone_size: .
cdr3_nt: TGTGCCAGCAGCTTTGACGATGATGACTTTCAAAGACACTCCTATAATTCACCCCTCCACTTT
cdr3_aa: CASSFDDDDFQRHSYNSPLHF

d_call: .
j_call: TRBJ2-2
v_call: TRBV6-5
cdr3_length: 15
clone_size: .
cdr3_nt: TGTGCCAGCAGCCACCAAGACTCCAACACCGGGGAGCTGTTTTTT
cdr3_aa: CASSHQDSNTGELFF

d_call: .
j_call: TRBJ1-2
v_call: TRBV27
cdr3_length: 17
clone_size: .
cdr3_nt: TGTGCCAGCAGGTCCGTGGCAGGGCTCGGAGGGGGCTATGGCTACACCTTC
cdr3_aa: CASRSVAGLGGGYGYTF

d_call: TRBD1
j_call: TRBJ2-1
v_call: TRBV6-5
cdr3_length: 14
clone_size: .
cdr3_nt: TGTGCCAGCAAACGGCAGGGGGCTATCGATGAGCAGTTCTTC
cdr3_aa: CASKRQGAIDEQFF

d_call: .
j_call: TRBJ2-7
v_call: TRBV6-6
cdr3_length: 14
clone_size: .
cdr3_nt: TGTGCCAGCAACACCACCCAGGGATCCTACGAGCAGTACTTC
cdr3_aa: CASNTTQGSYEQYF

d_call: .
j_call: TRBJ2-2
v_call: TRBV9
cdr3_length: 14
clone_size: .
cdr3_nt: TGTGCCAGCAGCTCCGGACTCGAGACCGGGGAGCTGTTTTTT
cdr3_aa: CASSSGLETGELFF

d_call: .
j_call: TRBJ2-7
v_call: TRBV5-1
cdr3_length: 11
clone_size: .
cdr3_nt: TGCGCCAGCAGCTCGGGGTACGAGCAGTACTTC
cdr3_aa: CASSSGYEQYF

d_call: .
j_call: TRBJ1-1
v_call: TRBV29-1
cdr3_length: 13
clone_size: .
cdr3_nt: TGCAGCGCCCGGGGGGGCCCGAACACTGAAGCTTTCTTT
cdr3_aa: CSARGGPNTEAFF

d_call: .
j_call: TRBJ2-6
v_call: TRBV5-4
cdr3_length: 15
clone_size: .
cdr3_nt: TGTGCCAGCAGCCGAGCGGGTTCTGGGGCCAACGTCCTGACTTTC
cdr3_aa: CASSRAGSGANVLTF

d_call: .
j_call: TRBJ1-1
v_call: TRBV4-1
cdr3_length: 16
clone_size: .
cdr3_nt: TGCGCCAGCAGCCAACGCGTAGGCCCCATGAACACTGAAGCTTTCTTT
cdr3_aa: CASSQRVGPMNTEAFF

d_call: TRBD1
j_call: TRBJ1-1
v_call: TRBV6-2/TRBV6-3
cdr3_length: 15
clone_size: .
cdr3_nt: TGTGCCAGCAGTTACAACGACAGGGGGAGAACTGAAGCTTTCTTT
cdr3_aa: CASSYNDRGRTEAFF

d_call: TRBD2
j_call: TRBJ2-4
v_call: TRBV9
cdr3_length: 20
clone_size: few
cdr3_nt: TGTGCCAGCAGCCCCCGGGTCCTAGCGGGAAATGTACTAGCCAAAAACATTCAGTACTTC
cdr3_aa: CASSPRVLAGNVLAKNIQYF

d_call: .
j_call: TRBJ1-1
v_call: TRBV7-2
cdr3_length: 14
clone_size: .
cdr3_nt: TGTGCCAGCAGCCAAGGGTCCTTGGGGGGCGCGGCTTTCTTT
cdr3_aa: CASSQGSLGGAAFF

d_call: TRBD1
j_call: TRBJ1-4
v_call: TRBV6-6
cdr3_length: 16
clone_size: .
cdr3_nt: TGTGCCAGCAGTAATAAAGACAGGGAGGGAAATGAAAAACTGTTTTTT
cdr3_aa: CASSNKDREGNEKLFF

d_call: .
j_call: TRBJ1-2
v_call: TRBV28
cdr3_length: 16
clone_size: .
cdr3_nt: TGTGCCAGCAGTTTACTGGGGGGATCAGTTAACTATGGCTACACCTTC
cdr3_aa: CASSLLGGSVNYGYTF

d_call: .
j_call: TRBJ1-3
v_call: TRBV3-1/TRBV3-2
cdr3_length: 13
clone_size: .
cdr3_nt: TGTGCCAGCAGCCTCACTAACGGAAACACCATATATTTT
cdr3_aa: CASSLTNGNTIYF

d_call: .
j_call: TRBJ2-1
v_call: TRBV29-1
cdr3_length: 13
clone_size: .
cdr3_nt: TGCAGCGCTTGGGCCGACACGCCAGGTGAGCAGTTCTTC
cdr3_aa: CSAWADTPGEQFF

d_call: .
j_call: TRBJ1-3
v_call: TRBV11-2
cdr3_length: 14
clone_size: .
cdr3_nt: TGTGCCAGCAGCTGGGGTAGCTCTGGAAACACCATATATTTT
cdr3_aa: CASSWGSSGNTIYF

d_call: .
j_call: TRBJ1-4
v_call: TRBV7-2
cdr3_length: 15
clone_size: .
cdr3_nt: TGTGCCAGCAGCCTGCGGGGGAAAACTAATGAAAAACTGTTTTTT
cdr3_aa: CASSLRGKTNEKLFF

d_call: .
j_call: TRBJ1-2
v_call: TRBV6-5
cdr3_length: 13
clone_size: .
cdr3_nt: TGTGCCAGCAGTTACTCGGGTAGGGGTGGCTACACCTTC
cdr3_aa: CASSYSGRGGYTF

d_call: .
j_call: TRBJ2-3
v_call: TRBV9
cdr3_length: 13
clone_size: .
cdr3_nt: TGTGCCAGCACGTCCCGCTTGTCAGATACGCAGTATTTT
cdr3_aa: CASTSRLSDTQYF

d_call: TRBD2
j_call: TRBJ2-3
v_call: TRBV6-6
cdr3_length: 13
clone_size: .
cdr3_nt: TGTGCCAGCTCTAGCGGGGGGGCGGATACGCAGTATTTT
cdr3_aa: CASSSGGADTQYF

d_call: TRBD2
j_call: TRBJ2-1
v_call: TRBV5-4
cdr3_length: 15
clone_size: .
cdr3_nt: TGTGCCAGCAGCTCTAGCGGGGGTTCCTACAATGAGCAGTTCTTC
cdr3_aa: CASSSSGGSYNEQFF

d_call: TRBD2
j_call: TRBJ2-3
v_call: TRBV5-4
cdr3_length: 18
clone_size: .
cdr3_nt: TGTGCCAGCAGCTCCCCAGGGCGTAGCGGGGGGTGGACAGATACGCAGTATTTT
cdr3_aa: CASSSPGRSGGWTDTQYF

d_call: TRBD1
j_call: TRBJ1-5
v_call: TRBV10-3
cdr3_length: 14
clone_size: .
cdr3_nt: TGTGCCATCAGTACAGGGGTGGGCAATCAGCCCCAGCATTTT
cdr3_aa: CAISTGVGNQPQHF

d_call: .
j_call: TRBJ2-3
v_call: TRBV5-1
cdr3_length: 14
clone_size: .
cdr3_nt: TGCGCCAGCAGCTTGGACGGGAGCACAGATACGCAGTATTTT
cdr3_aa: CASSLDGSTDTQYF

d_call: .
j_call: TRBJ2-3
v_call: TRBV7-2
cdr3_length: 14
clone_size: .
cdr3_nt: TGTGCCAGCAGCTTCGGGGCTAGCACAGATACGCAGTATTTT
cdr3_aa: CASSFGASTDTQYF

d_call: TRBD1
j_call: TRBJ2-5
v_call: TRBV9
cdr3_length: 15
clone_size: .
cdr3_nt: TGTGCCAGCAGCGTAGGAGGGACAGGGGTAGAGACCCAGTACTTC
cdr3_aa: CASSVGGTGVETQYF

d_call: .
j_call: TRBJ1-2
v_call: TRBV11-2
cdr3_length: 13
clone_size: .
cdr3_nt: TGTGCCAGCTCAGAGGGTCTAGGGTATGGCTACACCTTC
cdr3_aa: CASSEGLGYGYTF